This T cell receptor beta chain comes out of a study of post-analysis software for immune sequencing data. Overall study: There were relapsing-remitting, secondary progressive and progressive-relapsing multiple sclerosis among the disease courses included.

Unique molecular identifiers had been added to the TCR beta cDNA libraries. MiXCR, applied by TCRdb to the PCR reads, yields one record per CDR3 protein. Here the sample spans 380,000 or so distinct CDR3 sequences, less than 35% being singletons. The TCR comes from a girl aged 5-17 years with multiple sclerosis. The sample taken for sequencing was blood.

The chain's CDR3 is CAWRSRGDEQYF. Written as DNA, the CDR3 is TGTGCCTGGAGGTCGAGGGGGGACGAGCAGTACTTC. The V call is TRBV30, the J call TRBJ2-7; perhaps D is TRBD1 or TRBD2 (6 bases each). Looked up from germline, CDR1 is GTSNPN and CDR2 is SVGIG (reference sequence). The CDR3 contains 12 residues. V shed 3 bases and J shed 5 bases, with 11 bases lying between them.